Shown below are 8 T cell receptor beta chains from a single sample sequenced in a study of T cells in Graves' hyperthyroidism and ophthalmopathy. TCR beta CDR3 region amplification was performed from RNA transcripts. A first-round RT-PCR of the TCR CDR3 used the HTBI primer set. TCRdb recomputed calls from the multiplex PCR reads with MiXCR, one row per CDR3 protein. The sample carries hundreds of thousands of distinct CDR3 sequences, approximately 20% recorded once. The sequencing sample was made of blood. The receptor source for this set is a woman between 18 and 29 years old with Graves' hyperthyroidism.

This clonotype was counted many times. The J gene is TRBJ2-5, the V gene TRBV5-1, with 9 positions matching TRBD1. The junction had 6 bases not matched to a gene; V was cut back by 4 bases and J by 2 bases. The CDR3 is 15 residues long. Germline V CDR1 and CDR2: SGHRS, YFSETQ. The CDR3: CASSAGQGWQETQYF. CDR3 DNA sequence: TGCGCCAGCAGCGCAGGACAGGGGTGGCAAGAGACCCAGTACTTC. The whole variable domain, filled in from reference TRBV5-1 and TRBJ2-5, reads KAGVTQTPRYLIKTRGQQVTLSCSPISGHRSVSWYQQTPGQGLQFLFEYFSETQRNKGNFPGRFSGRQFSNSRSEMNVSTLELGDSALYLCASSAGQGWQETQYFGPGTRLLVL.

This clonotype showed up many times. The chain joins TRBV28 to TRBJ2-5; 7 bases match TRBD1. The V gene's germline CDR1 is MDHEN and CDR2 SYDVKM. Unmatched junction bases numbered 6, after V lost 6 bases and J lost 5 bases. This CDR3 is 13 amino acids long. CDR3 nucleotides: TGTGCCAGCAGGCTAACAGGGGACGAGACCCAGTACTTC. Amino acid sequence: CASRLTGDETQYF.

This clonotype was picked up many times. The CDR3 DNA reads TGTGCCAGCCTGCCAGGACAGGGGGTCACTGAAGCTTTCTTT. It translates to CASLPGQGVTEAFF. This rearrangement joins TRBV10-3 to TRBJ1-1; the match to TRBD1 covers 10 bases. The CDR3 has 14 amino acids. Unmatched junction bases numbered 9, after V lost 10 bases and J lost 4 bases. From germline, CDR1 is ENHRY and CDR2 SYGVKD.

This clonotype was observed a handful of times. This chain connects TRBV5-1 to TRBJ1-2, with D perhaps TRBD1 (5 bases). Germline CDR1 and CDR2: SGHRS and YFSETQ. V was shortened by 1 base and J by 1 base, with 17 bases between the two germline ends. This CDR3 has 17 residues. For the CDR3, the DNA is TGCGCCAGCAGCTTGATTTCCCTGCGACAGATTAACTATGGCTACACCTTC. This encodes CASSLISLRQINYGYTF. Full variable domain (remainder filled in from reference TRBV5-1 and TRBJ1-2): KAGVTQTPRYLIKTRGQQVTLSCSPISGHRSVSWYQQTPGQGLQFLFEYFSETQRNKGNFPGRFSGRQFSNSRSEMNVSTLELGDSALYLCASSLISLRQINYGYTFGSGTRLTVV.

In this sample, this clonotype turned up many times. This sequence joins TRBV5-1 and TRBJ1-2; the D gene is possibly TRBD1 (5 bases). The V end was cut by 1 base, the J end by 5 bases, with 15 bases between. Germline V CDR1 and CDR2: SGHRS, YFSETQ. The CDR3 spans 15 residues. The CDR3 sequence: CASSLTVTRGYGYTF. CDR3 bases: TGCGCCAGCAGCTTGACAGTCACCCGGGGGTATGGCTACACCTTC.

This clonotype has a count of ten or more. This chain connects TRBV6-1 to TRBJ1-2; D unresolved. The germline V gene encodes CDR1 MNHNS and CDR2 SASEGT. The CDR3 has 15 residues. The V end lost 7 bases, the J end lost 0 bases, and 15 bases lay between the germline ends. The CDR3 sequence: CASTISPWPNYGYTF. DNA for the CDR3: TGTGCCAGCACCATTTCACCATGGCCTAACTATGGCTACACCTTC.

This chain uses TRBV6-5 with TRBJ2-7; TRBD1 matches at 9 bases. The CDR3 consists of 17 residues. The germline gives CDR1 MNHEY, CDR2 SVGAGI. V dropped 0 bases and J dropped 4; count of bases not matched to a gene: 10. The CDR3 nucleotides read TGTGCCAGCAGTTACTCATTAGAACAGGGGGCCACATACGAGCAGTACTTC. Translated: CASSYSLEQGATYEQYF.

Ten or more counts support this clonotype. Here the CDR3 reads CAWGKTGVNTEAFF. CDR3 DNA sequence: TGTGCCTGGGGAAAAACAGGTGTGAACACTGAAGCTTTCTTT. The chain recombines TRBV30 with TRBJ1-1, with a tentative D call TRBD1 (5 bases). CDR1 and CDR2 from the germline V gene are GTSNPN and SVGIG (reference sequence). The CDR3 contains 14 residues. Trimming cost V 5 bases and J 0 bases, with 13 bases left between them.